This TCR beta chain was found in a study of CD8 T cells in ankylosing spondylitis. Notes on the study in general: A TCR beta motif of eight highly homologous variants appeared characteristic of ankylosing spondylitis blood. According to the report, clones linked to the disease were significantly enriched in matched synovial fluid samples taken from ankylosing spondylitis patients.

This CDR3 is built from 13 residues. Germline CDR1 and CDR2: SGHRS and YFSETQ. V was cut by 0 bases and J by 3 bases, with 7 bases left in between. There are many counts of this clonotype. What it recognizes is unknown. Quantitative 5'-RACE with molecular barcodes produced the TCR beta libraries. TCRdb redid the calling of the 5' RACE reads with MiXCR, one entry per CDR3 protein. This sample has 200,000 to 300,000 distinct CDR3 sequences, with about 9.1% found just once. The sequencing input was blood, either unsorted or a sorted T cell fraction (not recorded which). This TCR was sampled from a male donor with ankylosing spondylitis or in good health (not recorded which). The chain couples TRBV5-1 to TRBJ2-7; TRBD2 might be the D (5 bases). As DNA, the CDR3 is TGCGCCAGCAGCTTGGATAGCGACTACGAGCAGTACTTC. This encodes CASSLDSDYEQYF.